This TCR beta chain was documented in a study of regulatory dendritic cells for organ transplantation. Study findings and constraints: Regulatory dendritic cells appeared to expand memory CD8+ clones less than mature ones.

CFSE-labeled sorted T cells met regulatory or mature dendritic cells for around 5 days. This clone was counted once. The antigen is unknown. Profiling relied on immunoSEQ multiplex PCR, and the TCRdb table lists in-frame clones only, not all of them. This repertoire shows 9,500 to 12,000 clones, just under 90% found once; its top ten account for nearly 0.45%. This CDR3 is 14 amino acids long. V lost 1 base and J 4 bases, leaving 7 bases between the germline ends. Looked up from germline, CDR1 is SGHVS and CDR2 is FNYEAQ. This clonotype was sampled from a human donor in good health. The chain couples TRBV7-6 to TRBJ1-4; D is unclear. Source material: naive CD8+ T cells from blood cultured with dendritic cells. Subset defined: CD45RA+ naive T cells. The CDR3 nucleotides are TGTGCCAGCAGCTTAGTCAGCAGTAATGAAAAACTGTTTTTT. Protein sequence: CASSLVSSNEKLFF.